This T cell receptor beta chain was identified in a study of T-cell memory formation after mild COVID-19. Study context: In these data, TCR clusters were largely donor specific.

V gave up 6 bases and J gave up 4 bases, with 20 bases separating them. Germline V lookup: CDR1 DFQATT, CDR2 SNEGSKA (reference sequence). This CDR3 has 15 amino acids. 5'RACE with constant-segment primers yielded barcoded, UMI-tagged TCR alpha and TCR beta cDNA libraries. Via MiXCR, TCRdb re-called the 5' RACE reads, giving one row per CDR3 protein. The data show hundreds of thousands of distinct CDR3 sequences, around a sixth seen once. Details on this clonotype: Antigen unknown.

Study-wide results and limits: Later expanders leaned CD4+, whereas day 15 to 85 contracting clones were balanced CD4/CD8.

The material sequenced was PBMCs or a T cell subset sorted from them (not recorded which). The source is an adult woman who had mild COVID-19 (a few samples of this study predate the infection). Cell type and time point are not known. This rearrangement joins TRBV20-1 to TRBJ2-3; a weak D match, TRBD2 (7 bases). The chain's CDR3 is CSAPKAGRGADTQYF. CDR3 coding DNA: TGCAGTGCCCCGAAGGCGGGGAGGGGGGCAGATACGCAGTATTTT.